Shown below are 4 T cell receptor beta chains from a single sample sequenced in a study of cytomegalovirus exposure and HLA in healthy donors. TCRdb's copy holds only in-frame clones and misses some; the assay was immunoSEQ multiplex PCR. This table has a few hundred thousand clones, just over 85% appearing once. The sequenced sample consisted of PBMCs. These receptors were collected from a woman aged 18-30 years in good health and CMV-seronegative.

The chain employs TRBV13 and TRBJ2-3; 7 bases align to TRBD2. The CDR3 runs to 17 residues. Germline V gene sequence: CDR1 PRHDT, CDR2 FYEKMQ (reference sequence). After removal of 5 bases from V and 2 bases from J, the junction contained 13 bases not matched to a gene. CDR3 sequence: CASSPYGGGGNTDTQYF. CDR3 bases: TGTGCCAGCAGCCCATACGGTGGGGGGGGGAACACAGATACGCAGTATTTT.

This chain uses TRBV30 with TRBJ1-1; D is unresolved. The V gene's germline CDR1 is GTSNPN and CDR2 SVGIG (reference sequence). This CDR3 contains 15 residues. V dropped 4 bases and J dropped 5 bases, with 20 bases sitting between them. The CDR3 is CAWTFRVGGGTEAFF. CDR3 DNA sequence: TGTGCCTGGACCTTTAGGGTGGGAGGAGGGACTGAAGCTTTCTTT.

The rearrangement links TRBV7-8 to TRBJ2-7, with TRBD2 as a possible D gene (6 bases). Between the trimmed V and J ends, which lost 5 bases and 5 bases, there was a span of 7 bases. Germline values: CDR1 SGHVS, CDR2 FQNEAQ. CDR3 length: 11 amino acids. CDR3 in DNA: TGTGCCAGCAGCCGCGGGAACGAGCAGTACTTC. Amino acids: CASSRGNEQYF. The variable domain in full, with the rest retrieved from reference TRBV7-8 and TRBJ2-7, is GAGVSQSPRYKVAKRGQDVALRCDPISGHVSLFWYQQALGQGPEFLTYFQNEAQLDKSGLPSDRFFAERPEGSVSTLKIQRTQQEDSAVYLCASSRGNEQYFGPGTRLTVT.

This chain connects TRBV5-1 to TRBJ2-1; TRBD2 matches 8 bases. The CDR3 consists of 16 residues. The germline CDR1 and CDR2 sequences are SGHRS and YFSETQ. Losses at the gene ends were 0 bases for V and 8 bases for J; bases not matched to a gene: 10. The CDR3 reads CASSLGSGGAEDEQFF. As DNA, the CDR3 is TGCGCCAGCAGCTTGGGATCCGGGGGGGCCGAGGATGAGCAGTTCTTC.